This entry features one T cell receptor beta chain sequence. Its antigen is unknown. V shed 4 bases, J shed 7 bases, and the junction held 4 bases outside the gene matches. CDR1 and CDR2 from the germline V gene are SGHDN and FVKESK. The CDR3 covers 13 residues. These data come from a study of cytomegalovirus exposure and HLA in healthy donors. Study-level points and caveats: Available immune exposure information covered CMV serostatus only. Analysis was carried out at a later point, and it linked a missense DCLRE1C variant to TCR beta V- and J-gene trimming.

It was with 60 Vbeta and 13 Jbeta primers that the PCR ran. Generated by immunoSEQ multiplex PCR, the TCRdb table keeps only in-frame clones and is missing some. In total, the table holds 200,000 to 250,000 clones. The chain links TRBV14 to TRBJ1-5, with 7 bases identical to TRBD1. Material for sequencing was PBMCs. The receptor was derived from a woman in her twenties or thirties in good health and CMV-seropositive. The CDR3 nucleotides are TGTGCCAGCAGCCGCTTACAGGGGCAGCCCCAGCATTTT. Translated: CASSRLQGQPQHF.